The next 23 T cell receptor beta chains were all read from a single sample in a study of blood T cell repertoires in COVID-19. Profiled with immunoSEQ multiplex PCR; TCRdb holds only in-frame clones, not every one. The repertoire has a few hundred thousand clones, roughly 88% of them found once; the top ten carry 10% to 15%. The sequencing input was peripheral blood. Source of these receptors: a woman aged 45-65 years with COVID-19, enrolled during active disease.

V gene TRBV5-4 combines with J gene TRBJ2-1; 8 nucleotides line up with TRBD1. V lost 1 base and J lost 5; bases outside the gene matches: 8. CDR3 length: 16 amino acids. The germline gives CDR1 SGHNT, CDR2 YYREEE (reference sequence). CDR3 in amino acids: CASSLSDRGEDNEQFF. The CDR3 region has the DNA TGTGCCAGCAGCTTGAGTGACAGGGGAGAGGACAATGAGCAGTTCTTC.

This chain joins TRBV5-1 and TRBJ2-7; tentative D call: TRBD2 (5 bases). The CDR3 runs 15 residues. The V end was cut by 4 bases, the J end by 3 bases, with 17 bases between. The germline V gene encodes CDR1 SGHRS and CDR2 YFSETQ. The CDR3 sequence: CASSLYPEGHYEQYF. CDR3 in DNA: TGCGCCAGCAGCCTCTACCCCGAGGGTCACTACGAGCAGTACTTC.

The chain joins TRBV5-1 to TRBJ2-1, with 9 bases fitting TRBD2. Germline V gene data show CDR1 as SGHRS and CDR2 as YFSETQ. The V gene end was trimmed by 2 bases and the J gene end by 6 bases; junction bases not matched to a gene: 15. This CDR3 is 18 amino acids long. The CDR3, as DNA: TGCGCCAGCAGCTTAAAAGCGGGGGGCCCAAACCGATTCAATGAGCAGTTCTTC. This codes for CASSLKAGGPNRFNEQFF.

The chain carries TRBV18 and TRBJ2-3; 7 bases fit TRBD1. CDR3 size: 15 residues. V shed 6 bases and J 1 base; nucleotides not matched to a gene: 7. Germline values: CDR1 KGHSH, CDR2 LQKENI. The CDR3 bases are TGTGCCAGCTCCCCAAGGGGACAGCGCACAGATACGCAGTATTTT. Translation: CASSPRGQRTDTQYF.

This clone was seen a single time. This specimen includes other DNA sequences encoding the same CDR3. The chain employs TRBV5-1 and TRBJ1-1, with no clear D. Trimming cost V 0 bases and J 3 bases, with 6 bases left between them. In germline, CDR1 is SGHRS, CDR2 YFSETQ. The CDR3 has 13 residues. The CDR3 here is CASSLVSDTEAFF. CDR3 DNA sequence: TGCGCCAGCAGCTTGGTGTCGGACACTGAAGCTTTCTTT.

The V and J genes are TRBV20-1 and TRBJ2-3; the match to TRBD2 covers 8 bases. The germline CDR1 and CDR2 sequences are DFQATT and SNEGSKA (reference sequence). V trimming: 3 bases; J trimming: 4 bases; junction bases outside the gene matches: 6. This CDR3 has 14 residues. The CDR3 DNA is TGCAGTGCTAGTAATACCGGGGGGGCAGATACGCAGTATTTT. Encoded protein: CSASNTGGADTQYF.

The chain has TRBV20-1 and TRBJ2-7; D uncertain. Trimming took off 5 bases at V and 0 bases at J, with 5 bases between the two ends. The CDR3 is 11 residues long. The germline V gene encodes CDR1 DFQATT and CDR2 SNEGSKA (reference sequence). The CDR3 region is CSAQSSYEQYF. CDR3 bases: TGCAGTGCTCAATCCTCCTACGAGCAGTACTTC.

V is TRBV9 and J is TRBJ2-1; D might be TRBD1 (5 bases). The germline gives CDR1 SGDLS, CDR2 YYNGEE. CDR3 length: 16 amino acids. With 5 bases removed from V and 7 bases from J, the gap between germline ends came to 22 bases. The CDR3 DNA follows: TGTGCCAGCAGTGGAAACAGACAGAAGAGCCTTAATGAGCAGTTCTTC. This codes for CASSGNRQKSLNEQFF.

V and J are TRBV9 and TRBJ2-7; maybe TRBD2 (5 bases). This CDR3 has 13 amino acids. Germline assignment: CDR1 SGDLS and CDR2 YYNGEE. V dropped 0 bases and J dropped 5 bases, with 9 bases sitting between them. CDR3 amino acids: CASSVGTQNEQYF. In DNA, the CDR3 is TGTGCCAGCAGCGTAGGGACTCAAAACGAGCAGTACTTC.

The chain is built from TRBV7-3 and TRBJ2-1; D possibly corresponds to TRBD2 (6 bases). Germline V lookup: CDR1 SGHTA, CDR2 FQGTGA. The V and J ends lost 1 base and 5 bases respectively, with 18 bases between them. The CDR3 contains 17 residues. The CDR3 DNA reads TGTGCCAGCAGCTTAAGCCCCGGGCTAGCGCGCAACAATGAGCAGTTCTTC. Protein: CASSLSPGLARNNEQFF.

This chain uses TRBV11-2 with TRBJ1-1, with D unresolved. The CDR3 sequence is 14 residues long. CDR1 and CDR2 from the germline V gene are SGHAT and FQNNGV. The germline V and J ends were trimmed by 5 bases and 0 bases, with 10 bases remaining between them. The CDR3 sequence is CASSPRVMNTEAFF. For the CDR3, the DNA is TGTGCCAGCAGCCCCCGGGTGATGAACACTGAAGCTTTCTTT.

The V gene is TRBV6-5, the J gene TRBJ2-3; D may be TRBD2 (7 bases). This CDR3 has 14 residues. Looked up from germline, CDR1 is MNHEY and CDR2 is SVGAGI. Trimming cost V 2 bases and J 6 bases, with 12 bases left between them. CDR3 residues: CASSYAGAGDTQYF. DNA of the CDR3: TGTGCCAGCAGTTACGCGGGGGCGGGTGATACGCAGTATTTT.

This chain uses TRBV5-1 with TRBJ2-1, with TRBD2 identical over 7 bases. The V and J ends lost 2 bases and 11 bases, in that order; junction bases with no gene match: 13. This CDR3 has 15 residues. In germline, CDR1 is SGHRS, CDR2 YFSETQ. The CDR3 coding sequence is TGCGCCAGCAGCTTAACCCACGGGGGGTCTACCCAGCAGTTCTTC. This translates into CASSLTHGGSTQQFF.

This clone was observed a handful of times. The CDR3 reads CASSTRRVSSGNTIYF. CDR3 coding DNA: TGTGCCAGTAGTACTCGACGGGTGAGCTCTGGAAACACCATATATTTT. V gene TRBV19 combines with J gene TRBJ1-3, with D unresolved. Looked up from germline, CDR1 is LNHDA and CDR2 is SQIVND (reference sequence). This CDR3 has 16 amino acids. The V and J ends lost 4 bases and 0 bases respectively, with 13 bases between them.

V gene TRBV2 combines with J gene TRBJ1-2, with D perhaps matching TRBD1 (5 bases). CDR3 length: 14 residues. The V end was cut by 7 bases, the J end by 6 bases, with 18 bases between. The germline V gene has CDR1 SNHLY and CDR2 FYNNEI. The chain's CDR3 is CASTTTAGGNGYTF. CDR3 nucleotides: TGTGCCAGCACCACCACCGCGGGGGGGAATGGCTACACCTTC.

This clone was seen a single time. The V and J genes are TRBV12-1 and TRBJ1-1; the table gives TRBD1 as D, unverified against the DNA. TRBV12-1 is an annotated pseudogene. This CDR3 is 14 amino acids long. The CDR3 reads CASSFRQANTEAFF. DNA of the CDR3: TGTGCCAGCAGCTTTAGGCAGGCGAACACTGAAGCTTTCTTT.

This chain joins TRBV13 and TRBJ1-2; TRBD1 agrees at 9 bases. This CDR3 has 12 amino acids. Per the germline V gene, CDR1 is PRHDT and CDR2 is FYEKMQ (reference sequence). Trimming took 4 bases from V and 10 from J; bases not matched to a gene: 4. This CDR3 is CASSWTGAAYTF. The CDR3 region has the DNA TGTGCCAGCAGCTGGACAGGGGCTGCCTACACCTTC.

The V gene is TRBV11-2, the J gene TRBJ2-3; 7 bases line up with TRBD2. Germline V gives CDR1 SGHAT, CDR2 FQNNGV. The CDR3 has 17 amino acids. V shed 1 base, J shed 2 bases, and the junction held 9 bases outside the gene matches. The CDR3 here is CASSLVWGGYPTDTQYF. The CDR3 DNA reads as TGTGCCAGCAGCTTAGTATGGGGGGGGTACCCCACAGATACGCAGTATTTT.

This chain joins TRBV30 and TRBJ2-7; 7 bases agree with TRBD2. Germline CDR1 GTSNPN, CDR2 SVGIG (reference sequence). CDR3 size: 12 residues. With V trimmed by 2 bases and J by 7 bases, 5 bases remained unmatched. The CDR3 is CAWSMGGSEQYF. Written as DNA, the CDR3 is TGTGCCTGGAGTATGGGAGGGTCGGAGCAGTACTTC.

The CDR3 region has the DNA TGTGCCAGTAGTATAGTGGGGGGTGGGGGCAATCAGCCCCAGCATTTT. This sequence encodes CASSIVGGGGNQPQHF. The V gene is TRBV19, the J gene TRBJ1-5; maybe TRBD1 (5 bases). This CDR3 spans 16 amino acids. From germline, CDR1 is LNHDA and CDR2 SQIVND (reference sequence). Trimming left V 1 base short and J 2 bases short, with 12 bases between.

The chain couples TRBV9 to TRBJ2-1; 14 bases align to TRBD2. With 4 bases clipped from V and 10 bases from J, the junction kept 7 bases outside the gene matches. This CDR3 contains 15 residues. Germline CDR1 reads SGDLS; CDR2 reads YYNGEE. In nucleotides, the CDR3 is TGTGCCAGCAGCTTGGGGACTAGCGGGGGCGAAGAGCAGTTCTTC. Its protein product is CASSLGTSGGEEQFF. The full variable domain, with the rest looked up from reference TRBV9 and TRBJ2-1, is DSGVTQTPKHLITATGQRVTLRCSPRSGDLSVYWYQQSLDQGLQFLIQYYNGEERAKGNILERFSAQQFPDLHSELNLSSLELGDSALYFCASSLGTSGGEEQFFGPGTRLTVL.

In its sample, this clone was seen a few times. The CDR3 DNA sequence: TGTGCCTGGTCACAGGGGCCCGGCTACACCTTC. It yields the protein CAWSQGPGYTF. This chain links TRBV30 with TRBJ1-2, with 7 bases identical to TRBD1. The J segment lost 8 bases and the V segment lost 5 bases, leaving 5 bases of the junction unmatched. Germline V gives CDR1 GTSNPN, CDR2 SVGIG (reference sequence). The CDR3 extends over 11 amino acids.

This clone was detected once. This chain uses TRBV5-1 with TRBJ2-7; TRBD2 might be the D (6 bases). The germline V gene encodes CDR1 SGHRS and CDR2 YFSETQ. V gave up 4 bases and J gave up 2 bases, with 10 bases separating them. The CDR3 is 13 residues long. CDR3 nucleotides: TGCGCCAGCAGCCCGGAGGGTACCTACGAGCAGTACTTC. It encodes CASSPEGTYEQYF.